The rows below give T cell receptor beta chains drawn from one sample of a study of blood T cell repertoires in COVID-19. Sequencing was performed with immunoSEQ multiplex PCR; in TCRdb, only in-frame clones are kept and a portion is missing. This sample yields roughly 92,000 clones, of which roughly 88% are seen a single time; 31% belongs to the top ten. Sequencing was performed on peripheral blood. The source of these receptors is a woman of 80 years or more with active or convalescent COVID-19. The CDR3 runs from the conserved cysteine through the conserved F or W. The order of the fields is CDR3 DNA, CDR3 protein, D gene, V gene, J gene, clone size. The D gene is left open where the match is weak. Some rows have no size entry. The others give once, few or many, or a class for an expanded clone.

TGTGCCAGCAGTCAACAGATTCGAGAGACCCAGTACTTC,CASSQQIRETQYF,.,TRBV27,TRBJ2-5,.
TGTGCCAGCAGCCAGACTAGCGGCTCCTACAATGAGCAGTTCTTC,CASSQTSGSYNEQFF,TRBD2,TRBV5-4,TRBJ2-1,.
TGCGCCAGCAGCTTGGGACAGCGGGAGTACGAGCAGTACTTC,CASSLGQREYEQYF,TRBD2,TRBV5-1,TRBJ2-7,.
TGTGCCAGCACCGTACCGGGACAGGGTGTTTACAATGAGCAGTTCTTC,CASTVPGQGVYNEQFF,.,TRBV21-1,TRBJ2-1,.
TGTGCCAGCAGTTTTCCGACAGGGGGGACTAGCGGGACACCGGCCTACGAGCAGTACTTC,CASSFPTGGTSGTPAYEQYF,TRBD2,TRBV27,TRBJ2-7,.
TGTGCCAGCAATAGGGGGTACCAAGAGACCCAGTACTTC,CASNRGYQETQYF,.,TRBV6-5,TRBJ2-5,.
TGTGCCAGCAGCTGGGCCGGGAACACTGAAGCTTTCTTT,CASSWAGNTEAFF,.,TRBV5-5,TRBJ1-1,once
TGTGCCAGCAGTTGGGGTCCCCCGGGTCAGGGGTTAGTCTACGAGCAGTACTTC,CASSWGPPGQGLVYEQYF,.,TRBV28,TRBJ2-7,.
TGTGCCAGCAGTTTTGACAGTAATCAGCCCCAGCATTTT,CASSFDSNQPQHF,.,TRBV12-3/TRBV12-4,TRBJ1-5,.
TGTGCCAGCCGACAGGGGAACACTGAAGCTTTCTTT,CASRQGNTEAFF,TRBD1,TRBV2,TRBJ1-1,.